This T cell receptor (beta chain) came from a study of shared clonotypes between healthy human individuals. Once extracted for a subset, genomic DNA was divided evenly among several immunoSEQ plates. In the authors' workflow: ImmunoSEQ gave junction-only sequences without quality scores, so filtering differed. Using immunoSEQ multiplex PCR, the repertoire was profiled, and TCRdb retains in-frame clones only, with some absent. That table is the source of V, J and clone size, and D and trimming were worked out from the DNA. In the table there are some 1 million clones, about 74% of which are singletons. The V end was cut by 3 bases, the J end by 6 bases, with 13 bases between. Germline-derived CDR1 and CDR2 are SGHNT and YENEEA. The CDR3 runs to 14 residues.

This clonotype was sampled from a man between 18 and 29 years old in good health. The J gene is TRBJ2-3, the V gene TRBV11-3, with TRBD1 as a possible D gene (6 bases). Material for sequencing was memory CD4+ T cells sorted from blood. Subset of the sample: CD45RA-negative fraction. In DNA, the CDR3 is TGTGCCAGCAGCTTGGGGGCCACGCGGGATACGCAGTATTTT. As protein: CASSLGATRDTQYF.